A selection of T cell receptor beta chains follows, all from one sample in a study of shared T cell receptors in the human thymus. TCRdb keeps only in-frame clones here, not all; method: immunoSEQ multiplex PCR. The repertoire holds hundreds of thousands of clones, with 87% as singletons. The same data also went into a second study, on human thymus T cells.

The specimen was thymocytes. The origin of the receptors is a boy in the first two years of life with a congenital heart defect. Each CDR3 is given with its conserved first and last residue. The D gene is left open where the match is weak. Only some rows state a clone size, as once, few, many or a class for expanded clones.

abundance	d_gene	v_gene	j_gene	CDR3nt	CDR3aa
.	.	TRBV6-1	TRBJ1-2	TGTGCCAGCAGAGACCGGACACGGGTAAACTATGGCTACACCTTC	CASRDRTRVNYGYTF
.	.	TRBV6-5	TRBJ2-3	TGTGCCAGCAGTTACGACAGGCGGAATACGCAGTATTTT	CASSYDRRNTQYF
once	.	TRBV25-1	TRBJ2-7	TGTGCCAGCAGTCCTAAGCTACTCAACGAGCAGTACTTC	CASSPKLLNEQYF
.	TRBD2	TRBV9	TRBJ2-5	TGTGCCAGCAGCGGGAGAGCGGGGGGGCAGTTTGGAGAGACCCAGTACTTC	CASSGRAGGQFGETQYF
.	TRBD1	TRBV27	TRBJ2-2	TGTGCCAGCAGTTTATCCCGAGACAGGGGATACACCGGGGAGCTGTTTTTT	CASSLSRDRGYTGELFF
.	.	TRBV19	TRBJ2-2	TGTGCCAGTAGTAGTTCGGGCACCGGGGAGCTGTTTTTT	CASSSSGTGELFF
once	TRBD2	TRBV6-5	TRBJ2-7	TGTGCCAGCAGTTACTTCACGACTAGCGGGGGGTACGAGCAGTACTTC	CASSYFTTSGGYEQYF
.	TRBD2	TRBV7-2	TRBJ2-7	TGTGCCAGCAGCTTAATGGGAGGGCCCTACGAGCAGTACTTC	CASSLMGGPYEQYF
.	.	TRBV9	TRBJ2-5	TGTGCCAGCAGCGTAGGAGGAGTACTAGCACTGCAGGAGACCCAGTACTTC	CASSVGGVLALQETQYF
.	TRBD2	TRBV7-8	TRBJ2-1	TGTGCCAGCAGCTTCCTCCTACTAGCGGGAGCGTCCAATGAGCAGTTCTTC	CASSFLLLAGASNEQFF
.	TRBD2	TRBV5-1	TRBJ2-5	TGCGCCAGCAGCTTGATCCCACAATTAGCGGGAGGGCCGGGTGAGACCCAGTACTTC	CASSLIPQLAGGPGETQYF
.	.	TRBV6-5	TRBJ1-1	TGTGCCAGCAGTTACTCAGGGGGGGCTGAAGCTTTCTTT	CASSYSGGAEAFF
.	TRBD2	TRBV5-5	TRBJ2-7	TGTGCCAGCAGCTCCACTTTAGCGGGGAAACCCTACGAGCAGTACTTC	CASSSTLAGKPYEQYF
.	TRBD2	TRBV5-4	TRBJ2-5	TGTGCCAGCAGCTCGAGGTCCGGGACTAGCGGGGCCTTCTACCAAGAGACCCAGTACTTC	CASSSRSGTSGAFYQETQYF
.	TRBD1	TRBV2	TRBJ2-3	TGTGCCAGCCAGGGGGCTTGGACAGATACGCAGTATTTT	CASQGAWTDTQYF
.	.	TRBV28	TRBJ2-3	TGTGCCAGCAGCTCCCCGGCGGCAGATACGCAGTATTTT	CASSSPAADTQYF
.	TRBD2	TRBV2	TRBJ2-7	TGTGCCAGCAGCACTTTCGAAACTAGCGGGGACTACGAGCAGTACTTC	CASSTFETSGDYEQYF
.	.	TRBV7-2	TRBJ2-7	TGTGCCAGCAGCTTTCCAGGGGCCCCCAATGTATCCTACGAGCAGTACTTC	CASSFPGAPNVSYEQYF
.	.	TRBV4-3	TRBJ2-7	TGCGCCAGCAGCCAGGGGACACCGCCCTACGAGCAGTACTTC	CASSQGTPPYEQYF
.	TRBD2	TRBV10-3	TRBJ2-7	TGTGCCATCAGACCCGGACTAGCGGGGGGCAAGACCTACGAGCAGTACTTC	CAIRPGLAGGKTYEQYF
.	.	TRBV30	TRBJ2-5	TGTGCCTGGACCGAGGGCAAAACACAAGAGACCCAGTACTTC	CAWTEGKTQETQYF
once	.	TRBV10-3	TRBJ1-2	TGTGCCATCAGTGTCGCAGGGAACTATGGCTACACCTTC	CAISVAGNYGYTF
.	TRBD1	TRBV5-1	TRBJ1-2	TGCGCCAGCCGTCCAACAGGGGATGCTAACTATGGCTACACCTTC	CASRPTGDANYGYTF
once	.	TRBV7-9	TRBJ2-5	TGTGCCAGCAGCTTAGATAACCGGCAAGAGACCCAGTACTTC	CASSLDNRQETQYF
.	TRBD1	TRBV12-5	TRBJ1-1	TGTGCTAGTGGTTTGGTAAAACAGGGGTTTGCGAACACTGAAGCTTTCTTT	CASGLVKQGFANTEAFF
once	TRBD1	TRBV30	TRBJ2-3	TGTGCCTGGAGTGTTAAGAAGGACAGGGGTGATCTTGGCACAGATACGCAGTATTTT	CAWSVKKDRGDLGTDTQYF
.	.	TRBV7-2	TRBJ2-7	TGTGCCAGCAGCTCACGGGGGGCATCCTACGAGCAGTACTTC	CASSSRGASYEQYF
.	TRBD1	TRBV28	TRBJ2-3	TGTGCCAGCAGTTTGACAGGGGGCTTTATGGATACGCAGTATTTT	CASSLTGGFMDTQYF
.	TRBD1	TRBV4-3	TRBJ1-4	TGCGCCAGCAGGTGGACAGGGGGCGAAAAACTGTTTTTT	CASRWTGGEKLFF
.	.	TRBV6-1	TRBJ1-3	TGTGCCGCCTTACCCAGGACTAGCTCTGGAAACACCATATATTTT	CAALPRTSSGNTIYF
.	.	TRBV27	TRBJ2-4	TGTGCCAGCAGTAATCGGACTACTCTGGATCCTAAATCAGCCAAAAACATTCAGTACTTC	CASSNRTTLDPKSAKNIQYF
.	.	TRBV4-3	TRBJ2-1	TGCGCCAGCAGCCCGGGGTACAATGAGCAGTTCTTC	CASSPGYNEQFF
.	.	TRBV18	TRBJ1-2	TGTGCCAGCTCACCAAGAAGACAGGCTCGGCGTGGCTACACCTTC	CASSPRRQARRGYTF
.	TRBD1	TRBV27	TRBJ2-4	TGTGCCAGCAGTTCCATGAAAGGGGGCGCCAAAAACATTCAGTACTTC	CASSSMKGGAKNIQYF
.	.	TRBV19	TRBJ1-1	TGTGCCAGTACCGAAGTTGCGGGGCAGGGAGCTTTCTTT	CASTEVAGQGAFF
.	TRBD2	TRBV28	TRBJ2-2	TGTGCCAGCAGTTTAGGAGAAGACTCTTGGACTAGCGAGTCAGGGGAGCTGTTTTTT	CASSLGEDSWTSESGELFF
.	.	TRBV6-1	TRBJ2-7	TGTGCCAGCAGTGACCCGGTTGGTTTGGGCTACTACGAGCAGTACTTC	CASSDPVGLGYYEQYF
.	.	TRBV27	TRBJ1-6	TGTGCCAGCAGTTTATTTCAGGATTCACCCCTCCACTTT	CASSLFQDSPLHF
.	TRBD2	TRBV4-3	TRBJ2-1	TGCGCCAGCAGCTCCCGCCAAGGGACTAGGCACAATGAGCAGTTCTTC	CASSSRQGTRHNEQFF
.	.	TRBV7-8	TRBJ2-3	TGTGCCAGCAGCTTAGTTCTTGAGACAAGCGGTACGCAGTATTTT	CASSLVLETSGTQYF
.	.	TRBV7-6	TRBJ2-5	TGTGCCAGCAGCGACAAACCTGCAGGGGCCGAGTACTTC	CASSDKPAGAEYF
.	.	TRBV6-1	TRBJ1-4	TGTGCCAGCAGTGAGGGGGGAGGAGAAAAACTGTTTTTT	CASSEGGGEKLFF
.	.	TRBV7-9	TRBJ2-3	TGTGCCAGCAGCTTAACCACCCCGCTTGGGGGCTCGGATACGCAGTATTTT	CASSLTTPLGGSDTQYF
.	.	TRBV28	TRBJ1-1	TGTGCCAGCAGTTTGTCTCCAGGGCTGAACACTGAAGCTTTCTTT	CASSLSPGLNTEAFF
few	TRBD1	TRBV5-4	TRBJ2-2	TGTGCCAGCAGCTCCTACAGGGGGACCGGGGAGCTGTTTTTT	CASSSYRGTGELFF
.	.	TRBV18	TRBJ1-1	TGTGCCAGCTCACGTTCAGGGATCGATGAAGCTTTCTTT	CASSRSGIDEAFF
.	TRBD2	TRBV29-1	TRBJ2-1	TGCAGCGTTAGAACTAGCGGGTCCCTCTACAATGAGCAGTTCTTC	CSVRTSGSLYNEQFF
.	.	TRBV5-1	TRBJ2-2	TGCGCCAGCAGCCACGGCTGCCGGAGGGGCACCGGGGAGCTGTTTTTT	CASSHGCRRGTGELFF
.	TRBD1	TRBV2	TRBJ2-7	TGTGCCAGCAGTGAAACTGGGACAGGAATGAACTACGAGCAGTACTTC	CASSETGTGMNYEQYF
.	.	TRBV28	TRBJ2-1	TGTGCCAGCAGTCCTCAGGCGGGGGCAGCCGAGCAGTTCTTC	CASSPQAGAAEQFF
.	TRBD1	TRBV29-1	TRBJ1-1	TGCAGCGTTGCGACAGGGATACCTCAGAACACTGAAGCTTTCTTT	CSVATGIPQNTEAFF